Described below is a single TCR beta chain sequence and its context. This entry is derived from a study of OX40 agonist ivuxolimab in advanced cancers. Only in-frame clones appear in the TCRdb table, and some are missing; sequencing was by immunoSEQ multiplex PCR. The data hold just under 80,000 clones, with approximately 84% observed a single time. The sample in question was CD4+ or CD8+ T cells sorted from blood, obtained in a trial of the OX40 agonist ivuxolimab. This receptor was identified in an adult with an advanced solid tumor such as melanoma, head and neck, liver or kidney cancer.

As DNA, the CDR3 is TGTGCCACCTCGAACCGGCACTCTGGAAACACCATATATTTT. Protein: CATSNRHSGNTIYF. The V call is TRBV19, the J call TRBJ1-3; D gene ambiguous. The CDR3 is 14 amino acids. Trimming pared 10 bases from V and 0 bases from J, leaving 13 bases between. In germline, CDR1 is LNHDA, CDR2 SQIVND (reference sequence).